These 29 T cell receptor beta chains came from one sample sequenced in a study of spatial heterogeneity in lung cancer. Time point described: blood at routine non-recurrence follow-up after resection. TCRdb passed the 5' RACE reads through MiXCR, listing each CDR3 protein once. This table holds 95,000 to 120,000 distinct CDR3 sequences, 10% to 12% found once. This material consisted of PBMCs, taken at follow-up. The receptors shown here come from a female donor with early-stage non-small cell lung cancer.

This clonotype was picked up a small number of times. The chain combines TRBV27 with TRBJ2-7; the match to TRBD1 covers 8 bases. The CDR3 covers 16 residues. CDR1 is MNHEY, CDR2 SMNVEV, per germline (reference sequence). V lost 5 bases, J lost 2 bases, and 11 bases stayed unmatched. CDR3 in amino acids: CASSARRQGRTYEQYV. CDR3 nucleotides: TGTGCCAGCAGTGCAAGACGACAGGGGAGAACCTACGAGCAGTACGTC.

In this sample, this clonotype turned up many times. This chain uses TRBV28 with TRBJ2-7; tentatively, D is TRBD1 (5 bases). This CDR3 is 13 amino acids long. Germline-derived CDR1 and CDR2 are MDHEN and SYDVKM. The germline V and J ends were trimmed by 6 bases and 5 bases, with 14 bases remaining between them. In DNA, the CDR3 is TGTGCCAGCAGCCCCTCGGCAGGGAACGAGCAGTACGTC. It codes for CASSPSAGNEQYV.

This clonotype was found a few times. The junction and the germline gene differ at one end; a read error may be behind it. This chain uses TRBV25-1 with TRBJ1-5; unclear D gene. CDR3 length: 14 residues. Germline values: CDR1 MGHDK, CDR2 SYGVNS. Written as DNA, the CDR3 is TGTGCTAGCAGCGATGGGTCGGGTGATGTTCCCCAGCATTTT. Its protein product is CASSDGSGDVPQHF. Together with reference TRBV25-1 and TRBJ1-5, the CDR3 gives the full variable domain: EADIYQTPRYLVIGTGKKITLECSQTMGHDKMYWYQQDPGMELHLIHYSYGVNSTEKGDLSSESTVSRIRTEHFPLTLESARPSHTSQYLCASSDGSGDVPQHFGDGTRLSIL.

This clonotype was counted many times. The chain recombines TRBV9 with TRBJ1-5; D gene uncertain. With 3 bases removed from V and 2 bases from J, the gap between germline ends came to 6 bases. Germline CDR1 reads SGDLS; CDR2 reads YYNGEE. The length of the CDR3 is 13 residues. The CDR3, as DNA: TGTGCCAGCAGCGACGGGGGCAATCAGCCCCAGCATTTT. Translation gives CASSDGGNQPQHF.

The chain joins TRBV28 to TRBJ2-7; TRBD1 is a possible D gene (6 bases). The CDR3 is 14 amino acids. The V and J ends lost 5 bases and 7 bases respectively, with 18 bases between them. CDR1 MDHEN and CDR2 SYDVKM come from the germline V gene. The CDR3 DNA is TGTGCCAGCAGTAGGCCGGGACAAGCTAAGGAGCAGTACTTC. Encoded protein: CASSRPGQAKEQYF. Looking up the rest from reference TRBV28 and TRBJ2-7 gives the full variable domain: DVKVTQSSRYLVKRTGEKVFLECVQDMDHENMFWYRQDPGLGLRLIYFSYDVKMKEKGDIPEGYSVSREKKERFSLILESASTNQTSMYLCASSRPGQAKEQYFGPGTRLTVT.

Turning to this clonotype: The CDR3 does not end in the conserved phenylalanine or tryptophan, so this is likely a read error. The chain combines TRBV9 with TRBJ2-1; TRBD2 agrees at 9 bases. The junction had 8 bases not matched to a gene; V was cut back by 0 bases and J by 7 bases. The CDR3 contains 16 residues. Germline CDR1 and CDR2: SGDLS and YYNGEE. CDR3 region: CASSVARLAGRNEQFS. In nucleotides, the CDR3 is TGTGCCAGCAGCGTAGCTCGCCTAGCGGGACGGAATGAGCAGTTCTCC.

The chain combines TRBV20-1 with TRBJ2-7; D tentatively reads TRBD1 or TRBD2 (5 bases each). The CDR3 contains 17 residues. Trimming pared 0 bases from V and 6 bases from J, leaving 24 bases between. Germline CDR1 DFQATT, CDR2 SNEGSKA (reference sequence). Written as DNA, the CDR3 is TGCAGTGCTAGAGATCGTGGGACGGTTGATTCACTTTCCGAGCAGTACTTC. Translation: CSARDRGTVDSLSEQYF.

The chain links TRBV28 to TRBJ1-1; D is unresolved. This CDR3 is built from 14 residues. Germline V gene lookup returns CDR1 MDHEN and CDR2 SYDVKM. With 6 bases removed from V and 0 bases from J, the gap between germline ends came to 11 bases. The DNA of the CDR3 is TGTGCCAGCAGGGGGAAACACCTGAACACTGAAGCTTTCTTT. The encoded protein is CASRGKHLNTEAFF.

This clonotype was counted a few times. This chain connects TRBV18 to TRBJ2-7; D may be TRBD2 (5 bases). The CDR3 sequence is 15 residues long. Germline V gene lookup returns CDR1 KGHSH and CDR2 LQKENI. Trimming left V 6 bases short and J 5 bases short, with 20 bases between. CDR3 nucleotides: TGTGCCAGCTCCCCCAGAAGCGGCGAGTCCCACGAGCAGTACTTC. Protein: CASSPRSGESHEQYF.

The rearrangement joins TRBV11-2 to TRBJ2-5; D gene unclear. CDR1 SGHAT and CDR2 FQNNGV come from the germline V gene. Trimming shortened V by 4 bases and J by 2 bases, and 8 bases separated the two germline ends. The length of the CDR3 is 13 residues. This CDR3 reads CASSSDRQETQYF. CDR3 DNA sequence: TGTGCCAGCAGCTCGGACCGACAAGAGACCCAGTACTTC.

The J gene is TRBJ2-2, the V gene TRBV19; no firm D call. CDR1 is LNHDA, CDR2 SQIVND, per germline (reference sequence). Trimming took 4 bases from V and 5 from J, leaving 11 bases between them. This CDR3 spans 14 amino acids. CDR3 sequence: CASSSPFQTGELFF. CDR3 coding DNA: TGTGCCAGTAGTAGCCCTTTTCAGACCGGGGAGCTGTTTTTT.

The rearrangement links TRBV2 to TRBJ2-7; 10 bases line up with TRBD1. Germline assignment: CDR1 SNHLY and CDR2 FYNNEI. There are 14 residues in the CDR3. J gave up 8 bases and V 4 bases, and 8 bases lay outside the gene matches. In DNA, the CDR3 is TGTGCCAGCAGTGTCCTTCCGACAGGGGGCAAGCAGTACGTC. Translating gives CASSVLPTGGKQYV.

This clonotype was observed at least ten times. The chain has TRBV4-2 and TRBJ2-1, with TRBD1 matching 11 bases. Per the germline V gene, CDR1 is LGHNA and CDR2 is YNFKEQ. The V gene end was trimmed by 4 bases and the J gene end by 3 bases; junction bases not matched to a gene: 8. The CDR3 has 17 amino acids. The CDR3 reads CASSPSYGTGGYNEQFF. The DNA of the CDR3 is TGTGCCAGCAGCCCAAGTTACGGGACAGGGGGCTACAATGAGCAGTTCTTC.

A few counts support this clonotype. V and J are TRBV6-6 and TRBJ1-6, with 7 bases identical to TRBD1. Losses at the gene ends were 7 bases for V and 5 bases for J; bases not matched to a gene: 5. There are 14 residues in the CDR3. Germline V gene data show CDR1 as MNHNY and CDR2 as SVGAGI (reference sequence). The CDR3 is CASKWDSNNSPLHF. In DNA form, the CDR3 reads TGTGCCAGCAAGTGGGACAGTAATAATTCACCCCTCCACTTT.

Here the CDR3 DNA reads TGTGCCAGCAGCTCCGTGGACAGCCTGTACAATGAGCAGTTCTTC. It specifies CASSSVDSLYNEQFF. The rearrangement links TRBV28 to TRBJ2-1, with D perhaps matching TRBD1 (6 bases). The CDR3 spans 15 residues. CDR1 and CDR2 (germline): MDHEN, SYDVKM. Trimming stripped 6 bases from V and 4 bases from J, with 16 bases between.

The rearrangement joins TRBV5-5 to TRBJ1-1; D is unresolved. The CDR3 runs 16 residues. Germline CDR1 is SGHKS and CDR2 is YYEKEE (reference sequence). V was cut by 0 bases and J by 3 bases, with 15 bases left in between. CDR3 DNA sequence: TGTGCCAGCAGCTTGGGACGTGGGAGCCAGGACACTGAAGCTTTCTTT. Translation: CASSLGRGSQDTEAFF. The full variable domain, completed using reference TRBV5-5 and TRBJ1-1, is DAGVTQSPTHLIKTRGQQVTLRCSPISGHKSVSWYQQVLGQGPQFIFQYYEKEERGRGNFPDRFSARQFPNYSSELNVNALLLGDSALYLCASSLGRGSQDTEAFFGQGTRLTVV.

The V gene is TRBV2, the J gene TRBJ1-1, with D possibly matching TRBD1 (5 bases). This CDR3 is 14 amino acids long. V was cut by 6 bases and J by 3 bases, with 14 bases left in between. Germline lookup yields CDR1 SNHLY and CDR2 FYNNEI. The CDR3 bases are TGTGCCAGCAGCGTATTCAGGGTGGACACTGAAGCTTTCTTT. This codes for CASSVFRVDTEAFF.

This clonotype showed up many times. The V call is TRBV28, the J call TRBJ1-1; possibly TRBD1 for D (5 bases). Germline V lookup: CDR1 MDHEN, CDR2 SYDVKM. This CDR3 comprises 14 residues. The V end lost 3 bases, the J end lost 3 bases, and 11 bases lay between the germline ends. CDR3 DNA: TGTGCCAGCAGTTTGGGGGGGAGGTACACTGAAGCTTTCTTT. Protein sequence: CASSLGGRYTEAFF.

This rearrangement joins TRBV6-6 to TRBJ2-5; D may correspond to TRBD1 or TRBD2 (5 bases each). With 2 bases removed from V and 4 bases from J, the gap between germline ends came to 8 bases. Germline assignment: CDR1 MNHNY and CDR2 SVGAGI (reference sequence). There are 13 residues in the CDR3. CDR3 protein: CASSYGGRETQYF. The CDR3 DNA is TGTGCCAGCAGTTACGGGGGTAGAGAGACCCAGTACTTC.

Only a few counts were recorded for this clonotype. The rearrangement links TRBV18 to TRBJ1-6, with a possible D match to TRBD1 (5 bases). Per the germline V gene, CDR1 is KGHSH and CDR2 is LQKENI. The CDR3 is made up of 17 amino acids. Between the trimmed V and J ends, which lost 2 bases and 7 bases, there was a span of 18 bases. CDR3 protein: CASSPVQGRRGNSPLHF. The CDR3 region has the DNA TGTGCCAGCTCACCAGTTCAGGGACGTCGCGGGAATTCACCCCTCCACTTT.

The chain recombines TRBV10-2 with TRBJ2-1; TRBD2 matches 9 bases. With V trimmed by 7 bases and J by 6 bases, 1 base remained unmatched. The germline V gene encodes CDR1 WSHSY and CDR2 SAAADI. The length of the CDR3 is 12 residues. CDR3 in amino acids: CASMGLANEQFF. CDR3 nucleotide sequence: TGCGCCAGCATGGGACTAGCCAATGAGCAGTTCTTC.

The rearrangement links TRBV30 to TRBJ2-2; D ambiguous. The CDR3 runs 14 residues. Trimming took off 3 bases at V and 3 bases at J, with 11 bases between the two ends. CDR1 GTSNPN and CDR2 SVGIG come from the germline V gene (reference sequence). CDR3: CAWRWDWDTGELFF. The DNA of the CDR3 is TGTGCCTGGAGATGGGATTGGGACACCGGGGAGCTGTTTTTT.

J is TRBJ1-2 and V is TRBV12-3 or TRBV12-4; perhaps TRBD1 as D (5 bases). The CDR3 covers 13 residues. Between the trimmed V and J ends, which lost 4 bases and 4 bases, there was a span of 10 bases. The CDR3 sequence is CASSSQARYGYTF. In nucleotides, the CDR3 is TGTGCCAGCAGTTCACAGGCCCGCTATGGCTACACCTTC.

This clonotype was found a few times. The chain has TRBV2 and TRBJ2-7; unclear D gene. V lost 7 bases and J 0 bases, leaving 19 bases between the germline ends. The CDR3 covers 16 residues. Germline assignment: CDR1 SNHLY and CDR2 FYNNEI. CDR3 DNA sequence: TGTGCCAGCACCGAAGGTGGGCTGCTTAGCTCCTACGAGCAGTACGTC. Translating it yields CASTEGGLLSSYEQYV.

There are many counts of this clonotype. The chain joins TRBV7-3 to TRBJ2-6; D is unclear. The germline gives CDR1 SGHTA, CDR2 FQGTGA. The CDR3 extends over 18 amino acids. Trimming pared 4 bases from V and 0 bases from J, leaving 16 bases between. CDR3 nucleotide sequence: TGTGCCAGCAGCTGGGGTCCGGACGCAAGCTCTGGGGCCAACGTCCTGACTTTC. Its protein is CASSWGPDASSGANVLTF.

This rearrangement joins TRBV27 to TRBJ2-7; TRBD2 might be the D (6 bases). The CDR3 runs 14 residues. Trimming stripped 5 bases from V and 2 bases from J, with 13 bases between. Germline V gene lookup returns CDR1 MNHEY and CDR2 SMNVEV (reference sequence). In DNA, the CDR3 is TGTGCCAGCAGTCCCCGGGAGACCCCCTACGAGCAGTACTTC. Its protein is CASSPRETPYEQYF.

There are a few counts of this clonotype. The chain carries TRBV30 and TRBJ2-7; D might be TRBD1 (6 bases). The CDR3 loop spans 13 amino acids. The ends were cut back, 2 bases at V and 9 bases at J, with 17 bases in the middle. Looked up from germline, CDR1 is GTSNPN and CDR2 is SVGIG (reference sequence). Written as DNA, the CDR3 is TGTGCCTGGAGTCAAAGACAGGATGGATTGCAGTACTTC. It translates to CAWSQRQDGLQYF.

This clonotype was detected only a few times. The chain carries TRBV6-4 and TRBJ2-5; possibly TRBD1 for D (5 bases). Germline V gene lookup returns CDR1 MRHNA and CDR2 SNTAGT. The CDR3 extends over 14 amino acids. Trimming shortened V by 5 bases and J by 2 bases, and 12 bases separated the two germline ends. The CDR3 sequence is CASSTQGLQETQYF. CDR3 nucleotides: TGTGCCAGCAGTACCCAGGGTTTGCAAGAGACCCAGTACTTC.

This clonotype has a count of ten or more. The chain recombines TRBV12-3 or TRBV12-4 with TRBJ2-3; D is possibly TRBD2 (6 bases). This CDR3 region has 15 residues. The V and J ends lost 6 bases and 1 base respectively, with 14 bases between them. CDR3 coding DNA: TGTGCCAGCAGCCCTCGGGGGATTGGCACAGATACGCAGTATTTT. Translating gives CASSPRGIGTDTQYF.